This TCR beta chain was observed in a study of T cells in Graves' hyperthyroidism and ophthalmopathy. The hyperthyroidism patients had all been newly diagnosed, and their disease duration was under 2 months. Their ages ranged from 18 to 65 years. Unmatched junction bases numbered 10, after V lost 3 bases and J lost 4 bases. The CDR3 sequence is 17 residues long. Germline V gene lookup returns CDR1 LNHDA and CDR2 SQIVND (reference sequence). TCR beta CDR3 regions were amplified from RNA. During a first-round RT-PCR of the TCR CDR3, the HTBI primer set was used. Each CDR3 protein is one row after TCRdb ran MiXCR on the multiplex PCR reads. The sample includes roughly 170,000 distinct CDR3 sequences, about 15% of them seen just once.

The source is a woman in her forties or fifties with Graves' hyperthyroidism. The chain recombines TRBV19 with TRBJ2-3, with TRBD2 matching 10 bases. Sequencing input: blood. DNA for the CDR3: TGTGCCAGTAGTATTTCCCCTCCCGGACTAGCGGCAGATACGCAGTATTTT. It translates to CASSISPPGLAADTQYF.